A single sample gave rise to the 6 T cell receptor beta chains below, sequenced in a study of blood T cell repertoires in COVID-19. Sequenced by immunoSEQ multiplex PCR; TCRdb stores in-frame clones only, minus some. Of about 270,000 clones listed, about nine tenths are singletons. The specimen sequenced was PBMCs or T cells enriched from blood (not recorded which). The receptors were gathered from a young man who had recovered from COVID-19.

The CDR3, as DNA: TGTGCCAGTACTCCGACAGTTAACCCCTATGGCTACACCTTC. It translates to CASTPTVNPYGYTF. V and J are TRBV19 and TRBJ1-2, with D perhaps matching TRBD1 (5 bases). The CDR3 contains 14 residues. V was clipped by 7 bases and J by 4 bases, with 16 bases between them. Germline-derived CDR1 and CDR2 are LNHDA and SQIVND (reference sequence).

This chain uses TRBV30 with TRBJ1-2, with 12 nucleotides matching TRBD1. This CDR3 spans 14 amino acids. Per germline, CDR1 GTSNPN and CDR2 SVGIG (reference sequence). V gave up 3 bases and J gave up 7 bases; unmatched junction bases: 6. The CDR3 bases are TGTGCCTGGAGCGGGACAGGGGGCGGGAGTGGCTACACCTTC. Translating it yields CAWSGTGGGSGYTF. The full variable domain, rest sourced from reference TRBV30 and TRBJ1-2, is SQTIHQWPATLVQPVGSPLSLECTVEGTSNPNLYWYRQAAGRGLQLLFYSVGIGQISSEVPQNLSASRPQDRQFILSSKKLLLSDSGFYLCAWSGTGGGSGYTFGSGTRLTVV.

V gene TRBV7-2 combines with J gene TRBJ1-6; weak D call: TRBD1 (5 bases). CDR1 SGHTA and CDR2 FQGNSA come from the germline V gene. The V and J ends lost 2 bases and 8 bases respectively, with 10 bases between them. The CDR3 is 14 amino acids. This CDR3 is CASSLSIGDSPLHF. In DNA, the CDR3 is TGTGCCAGCAGCTTATCGATAGGGGATTCACCCCTCCACTTT.

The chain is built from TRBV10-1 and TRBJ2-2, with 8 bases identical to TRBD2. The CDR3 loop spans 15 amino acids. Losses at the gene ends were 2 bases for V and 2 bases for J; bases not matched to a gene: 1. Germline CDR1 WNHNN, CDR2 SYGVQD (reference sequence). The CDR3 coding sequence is TGCGCCAGCAGTGAGAGCGGGAGTAACACCGGGGAGCTGTTTTTT. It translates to CASSESGSNTGELFF.

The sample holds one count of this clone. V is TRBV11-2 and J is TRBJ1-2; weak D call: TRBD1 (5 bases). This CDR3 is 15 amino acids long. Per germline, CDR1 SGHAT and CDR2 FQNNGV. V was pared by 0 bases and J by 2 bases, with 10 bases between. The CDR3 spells CASSLDQTVNYGYTF. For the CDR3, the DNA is TGTGCCAGCAGCTTAGATCAGACAGTAAACTATGGCTACACCTTC.

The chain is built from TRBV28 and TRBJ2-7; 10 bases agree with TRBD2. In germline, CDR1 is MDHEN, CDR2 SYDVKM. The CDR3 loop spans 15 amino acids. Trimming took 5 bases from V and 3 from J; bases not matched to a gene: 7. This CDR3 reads CASSPTWTSGYEQYF. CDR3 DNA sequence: TGTGCCAGCAGTCCTACTTGGACTAGCGGCTACGAGCAGTACTTC. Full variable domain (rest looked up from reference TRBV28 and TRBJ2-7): DVKVTQSSRYLVKRTGEKVFLECVQDMDHENMFWYRQDPGLGLRLIYFSYDVKMKEKGDIPEGYSVSREKKERFSLILESASTNQTSMYLCASSPTWTSGYEQYFGPGTRLTVT.